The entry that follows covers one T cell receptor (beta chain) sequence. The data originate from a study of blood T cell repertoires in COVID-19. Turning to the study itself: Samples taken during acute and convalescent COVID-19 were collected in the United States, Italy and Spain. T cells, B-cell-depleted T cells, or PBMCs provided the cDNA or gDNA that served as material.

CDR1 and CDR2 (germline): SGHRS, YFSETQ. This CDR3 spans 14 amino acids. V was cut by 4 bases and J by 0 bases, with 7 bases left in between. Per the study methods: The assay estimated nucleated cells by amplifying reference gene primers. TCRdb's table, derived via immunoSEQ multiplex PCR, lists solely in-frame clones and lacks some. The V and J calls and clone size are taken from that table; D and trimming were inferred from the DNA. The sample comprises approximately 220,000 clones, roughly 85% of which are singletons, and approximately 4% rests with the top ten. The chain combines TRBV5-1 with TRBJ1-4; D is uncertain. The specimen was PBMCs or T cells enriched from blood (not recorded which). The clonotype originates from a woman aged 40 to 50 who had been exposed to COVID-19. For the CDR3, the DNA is TGCGCCAGCAGCCCCGGGACAACTAATGAAAAACTGTTTTTT. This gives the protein CASSPGTTNEKLFF.